This note documents a single T cell receptor beta chain sequence. The source of the sample is a study of cytomegalovirus exposure and HLA in healthy donors. PCR employed 60 Vbeta and 13 Jbeta primers. The data were produced by immunoSEQ multiplex PCR, yet TCRdb's version contains in-frame clones alone and is incomplete. The sample yields 150,000 to 200,000 clones, 77% seen once. The TCR originated in a man between 18 and 35 years old in good health and CMV-seronegative. Sequenced: PBMCs.

The CDR3 nucleotides read TGCGCCAGCAGCCAGGAGACAGGGGAAGATACGCAGTATTTT. This gives the protein CASSQETGEDTQYF. The J gene is TRBJ2-3, the V gene TRBV4-3; 8 bases match TRBD1. V shed 3 bases, J shed 5 bases, and the junction held 4 bases outside the gene matches. CDR1 is LGHNA and CDR2 is YSLEER in the germline V gene. This CDR3 is 14 amino acids long.